The rows below give T cell receptor beta chains drawn from one sample of a study of blood T cell repertoires in COVID-19. TCRdb keeps only in-frame clones here, not all; method: immunoSEQ multiplex PCR. The sample holds approximately 22,000 clones; roughly 77% are singletons and the top ten take less than 2.5%. The sequenced sample was peripheral blood. These receptors all stem from a woman aged 70 to 79 with COVID-19, enrolled during active disease. Each CDR3 is given with its conserved first and last residue. A D gene is named only where the DNA matches it firmly. A clone size is listed for some rows: how often the clone was seen (once, few, many), or a class if it is expanded.

V gene	clone size	D gene	J gene	CDR3 length	CDR3 protein	CDR3 DNA
TRBV10-3	once	TRBD1	TRBJ1-1	15	CAIRKQGAQNTEAFF	TGTGCCATCAGGAAGCAGGGGGCGCAGAACACTGAAGCTTTCTTT
TRBV9	NA	NA	TRBJ2-2	14	CASSVTARTGELFF	TGTGCCAGCAGCGTGACAGCCAGGACCGGGGAGCTGTTTTTT
TRBV12-5	once	TRBD1	TRBJ2-3	15	CASDPRTGITDTQYF	TGTGCTAGTGACCCCCGGACAGGCATCACAGATACGCAGTATTTT
TRBV9	once	NA	TRBJ1-2	13	CASSATGTYGYTF	TGTGCCAGCAGTGCTACAGGGACCTATGGCTACACCTTC
TRBV11-3	NA	NA	TRBJ1-2	12	CASSVGGDGYTF	TGTGCCAGCAGCGTCGGAGGTGATGGCTACACCTTC
TRBV5-3	once	TRBD1	TRBJ1-2	14	CARSSGQGYYGYTF	TGTGCCAGAAGCTCCGGACAGGGATACTATGGCTACACCTTC
TRBV18	NA	TRBD1	TRBJ1-6	14	CASSPDRVGSPLHF	TGTGCCAGCTCTCCCGACAGGGTTGGCTCACCCCTCCACTTT
TRBV10-3	NA	NA	TRBJ2-5	13	CAISIQNQETQYF	TGTGCCATCAGCATACAGAACCAAGAGACCCAGTACTTC
TRBV4-1	NA	TRBD1	TRBJ1-2	14	CASSPPDRDYGYTF	TGCGCCAGCAGCCCTCCCGACAGGGACTATGGCTACACCTTC
TRBV3-1/TRBV3-2	NA	TRBD1	TRBJ1-4	17	CASSPHPTGGASEKLFF	TGTGCCAGCAGCCCCCACCCGACAGGGGGCGCGAGTGAAAAACTGTTTTTT
TRBV12-3/TRBV12-4	NA	TRBD1	TRBJ1-1	13	CASSEQGAREAFF	TGTGCCAGCAGTGAACAGGGGGCCCGTGAAGCTTTCTTT
TRBV2	NA	TRBD1	TRBJ1-2	19	CASRGTGFDIGTGAYGYTF	TGTGCCAGCAGGGGGACCGGATTCGATATCGGGACAGGGGCCTATGGCTACACCTTC
TRBV6-2/TRBV6-3	NA	NA	TRBJ1-1	16	CASTPGQGRPNTEAFF	TGTGCCAGCACCCCTGGGCAGGGGCGTCCGAACACTGAAGCTTTCTTT
TRBV6-5	NA	NA	TRBJ2-1	14	CASSLGGMGNEQFF	TGTGCCAGCAGTTTGGGGGGAATGGGCAATGAGCAGTTCTTC
TRBV20-1	NA	NA	TRBJ1-1	13	CSASQWANTEAFF	TGCAGTGCTAGTCAATGGGCGAACACTGAAGCTTTCTTT
TRBV6-5	few	NA	TRBJ2-1	13	CASRLFGGNEQFF	TGTGCCAGCAGGTTGTTTGGGGGGAATGAGCAGTTCTTC
TRBV7-2	NA	NA	TRBJ2-3	15	CASSTSYERADTQYF	TGTGCCAGCAGCACTAGCTATGAGAGGGCAGATACGCAGTATTTT
TRBV5-4	NA	TRBD1	TRBJ1-2	15	CASSLQGTASYGYTF	TGTGCCAGCAGCTTGCAGGGGACAGCGTCCTATGGCTACACCTTC
TRBV28	NA	NA	TRBJ1-2	12	CASSLPGGGYTF	TGTGCCAGCAGCCTCCCGGGGGGTGGCTACACCTTC
TRBV10-3	NA	NA	TRBJ2-3	13	CAISGGGTDTQYF	TGTGCCATCAGTGGCGGGGGCACAGATACGCAGTATTTT
TRBV7-2	NA	TRBD2	TRBJ2-1	15	CASSLGAGGPNEQFF	TGTGCCAGCAGCTTAGGAGCGGGGGGACCCAATGAGCAGTTCTTC
TRBV9	NA	TRBD2	TRBJ2-5	19	CASSEEGPGTSGRHATQYF	TGTGCCAGCAGCGAGGAAGGACCCGGGACTAGCGGGAGGCATGCGACCCAGTACTTC
TRBV6-2/TRBV6-3	NA	TRBD2	TRBJ2-1	17	CASSSRLAAKAVNEQFF	TGTGCCAGCAGTTCCAGACTAGCGGCCAAGGCCGTGAATGAGCAGTTCTTC
TRBV9	NA	TRBD1	TRBJ1-3	15	CASSSVTGGGYTIYF	TGTGCCAGCAGCTCGGTAACAGGGGGCGGATACACCATATATTTT
TRBV3-1/TRBV3-2	NA	NA	TRBJ1-2	14	CASSLGQPIYGYTF	TGTGCCAGCAGTCTCGGACAGCCTATCTATGGCTACACCTTC
TRBV5-1	NA	TRBD1	TRBJ1-1	14	CASNPTGPKTEAFF	TGCGCCAGCAACCCGACAGGGCCGAAGACTGAAGCTTTCTTT
TRBV7-9	NA	NA	TRBJ1-5	15	CASSLGGGSNQPQHF	TGTGCCAGCAGCTTAGGGGGGGGCAGCAATCAGCCCCAGCATTTT
TRBV4-3	NA	TRBD1	TRBJ1-6	14	CASSPTGGNSPLHF	TGCGCCAGCAGCCCGACAGGGGGCAATTCACCCCTCCACTTT
TRBV4-1	NA	NA	TRBJ1-2	15	CASSQGSQGGYGYTF	TGCGCCAGCAGCCAAGGGAGCCAGGGCGGCTATGGCTACACCTTC
TRBV6-5	few	TRBD1	TRBJ2-1	14	CASSYGQGAGEQFF	TGTGCCAGCAGTTACGGGCAGGGGGCAGGAGAGCAGTTCTTC
TRBV4-3	NA	NA	TRBJ2-7	13	CASSQDRGLEQYF	TGCGCCAGCAGCCAAGATCGAGGGCTCGAGCAGTACTTC
TRBV3-1/TRBV3-2	NA	NA	TRBJ1-1	13	CASSPGLHYEAFF	TGTGCCAGCAGCCCGGGACTTCATTATGAAGCTTTCTTT
TRBV7-2	NA	NA	TRBJ2-1	12	CASSLGGSVLFF	TGTGCCAGCAGCTTAGGTGGGAGTGTGCTGTTCTTC
TRBV5-5	NA	TRBD1	TRBJ1-1	14	CASSRDSRNTEAFF	TGTGCCAGCAGCAGGGACAGCAGGAACACTGAAGCTTTCTTT
TRBV12-5	NA	NA	TRBJ2-5	13	CASGPGGRETQYF	TGTGCTAGTGGGCCCGGAGGCCGAGAGACCCAGTACTTC
TRBV13	NA	TRBD1	TRBJ1-2	14	CASSLVTGGHGYTF	TGTGCCAGCAGCTTAGTGACAGGGGGACACGGCTACACCTTC
TRBV7-2	NA	NA	TRBJ1-1	14	CASSLMHAGTEAFF	TGTGCCAGCAGCTTAATGCACGCCGGCACTGAAGCTTTCTTT
TRBV5-6	NA	TRBD1	TRBJ2-2	16	CASSSSGTGGSGELFF	TGTGCCAGCAGCTCCTCCGGGACAGGGGGCTCCGGGGAGCTGTTTTTT
TRBV4-1	NA	NA	TRBJ1-2	11	CASSQLGGYTF	TGCGCCAGCAGCCAATTGGGCGGCTACACCTTC
TRBV5-8	NA	TRBD2	TRBJ2-1	16	CASSLTGLAGPNEQFF	TGTGCCAGCAGCCTCACGGGACTAGCGGGACCCAATGAGCAGTTCTTC
TRBV7-2	NA	NA	TRBJ1-6	13	CASSIRLNSPLHF	TGTGCCAGCAGCATTAGACTAAATTCACCCCTCCACTTT
TRBV4-2	NA	TRBD2	TRBJ2-5	17	CASSQDAGLATGETQYF	TGTGCCAGCAGCCAAGATGCGGGACTAGCGACTGGGGAGACCCAGTACTTC
TRBV2	NA	NA	TRBJ2-2	15	CASRSLAANTGELFF	TGTGCCAGCAGATCCTTAGCGGCGAACACCGGGGAGCTGTTTTTT
TRBV2	NA	TRBD1	TRBJ1-1	13	CASMPTQGAEAFF	TGTGCCAGCATGCCAACACAGGGGGCTGAAGCTTTCTTT
TRBV12-3/TRBV12-4	medium-sized	NA	TRBJ1-6	12	CASSLVRSPLHF	TGTGCCAGCAGTCTAGTGAGGTCACCCCTCCACTTT
TRBV2	NA	TRBD1	TRBJ1-5	15	CASSALTGDNQPQHF	TGTGCCAGCAGTGCTCTAACAGGGGACAATCAGCCCCAGCATTTT
TRBV5-1	few	TRBD1	TRBJ1-2	19	CASSLGVGTGAPANYGYTF	TGCGCCAGCAGCTTGGGAGTTGGGACAGGGGCCCCAGCTAACTATGGCTACACCTTC
TRBV5-4	NA	NA	TRBJ2-1	15	CASRLGGSYYNEQFF	TGTGCCAGCAGACTTGGGGGGTCATACTACAATGAGCAGTTCTTC
TRBV6-5	NA	NA	TRBJ1-2	14	CASRQTGGGWGYTF	TGTGCCAGCAGACAAACTGGGGGGGGCTGGGGCTACACCTTC
TRBV4-1	NA	TRBD2	TRBJ2-1	18	CASSQDGLAGLGWNEQFF	TGCGCCAGCAGCCAGGACGGACTAGCGGGCTTGGGGTGGAATGAGCAGTTCTTC
TRBV5-1	NA	TRBD1	TRBJ1-1	14	CASAGTGLNTEAFF	TGCGCCAGCGCGGGGACAGGTTTAAACACTGAAGCTTTCTTT
TRBV3-1/TRBV3-2	NA	TRBD1	TRBJ2-7	14	CASSLTGQGREQYF	TGTGCCAGCAGCCTAACCGGACAGGGCCGCGAGCAGTACTTC
TRBV11-2	NA	NA	TRBJ2-2	18	CASSLDPRVLGDTGELFF	TGTGCCAGCAGCTTAGACCCCAGGGTATTAGGTGACACCGGGGAGCTGTTTTTT
TRBV3-1/TRBV3-2	NA	NA	TRBJ1-5	18	CASSQDIRESVSNQPQHF	TGTGCCAGCAGCCAAGATATAAGGGAGTCGGTGAGCAATCAGCCCCAGCATTTT